This T cell receptor beta chain appears in the sequencing data of a study of CD8 T cells in Susac syndrome. This CDR3 has 15 amino acids. Trimming shortened V by 1 base and J by 1 base, and 10 bases separated the two germline ends. CDR1 and CDR2 (germline): MGHDK, SYGVNS. cDNA came from about 0.51 to 1 ug RNA primed by random hexamers. Amplification of TCR beta CDR3 by immunoSEQ multiplex PCR spanned 54 Vbeta and 13 Jbeta. One entry per CDR3 protein results from TCRdb running MiXCR on the immunoSEQ multiplex PCR reads. The sample yields about 180,000 distinct CDR3 sequences, about 95% seen once. CD8+ and CD4+ T cells from blood underwent TCR beta sequencing, which was carried out in a high-throughput format. It was negative isolation that provided the CD8+ and CD4+ T cells, whereas TEMRA cells were enriched by FACS.

V and J are TRBV25-1 and TRBJ2-5; D is possibly TRBD2 (5 bases). The receptor's source is a human donor with multiple sclerosis. Sample: CD8+ T cells from PBMCs. The CDR3 loop is CASSELVSGQETQYF. CDR3 sequence (DNA): TGTGCCAGCAGTGAATTAGTGAGCGGCCAAGAGACCCAGTACTTC.